Shown below are 4 T cell receptor beta chains from a single sample sequenced in a study of regulatory T cells in long-lasting Graves disease. Libraries of TCR beta came from iRepertoire HTBI primers plus Arm-PCR of CDR3 regions. In TCRdb, the multiplex PCR reads were re-called with MiXCR into one record per CDR3 protein. The table lists some 560,000 distinct CDR3 sequences, more than 15% of them singletons, with more than 20% in the top ten. Documented time point: newly diagnosed GD, antithyroid drugs for less than 3 months. PBMC RNA served as the TCR library source. These data also featured in a second study, about T cells in Graves' hyperthyroidism and ophthalmopathy.

Sequences were derived from peripheral blood mononuclear cells (PBMCs), sampled at new diagnosis, from a patient treated with antithyroid drugs. These receptors were taken from a woman aged 35 to 59 with Graves disease.

This clonotype occurred a few times. The chain carries TRBV5-1 and TRBJ2-3; 10 bases match TRBD1. The germline CDR1 and CDR2 sequences are SGHRS and YFSETQ. V gave up 3 bases and J gave up 2 bases; unmatched junction bases: 6. The CDR3 runs 16 residues. CDR3 residues: CASSSGTGDNTDTQYF. In DNA form, the CDR3 reads TGCGCCAGCAGCTCGGGGACAGGGGACAACACAGATACGCAGTATTTT.

This clonotype came up once. One base away lies a much larger clone, so this may be a sequencing read error. The CDR3 reads CASSYRTGGPSYNSPLHF. Written as DNA, the CDR3 is TGTGCCAGCAGTTATAGGACAGGGGGCCCCTCCTATAATTCACCCCTCCACTTT. The V call is TRBV6-5, the J call TRBJ1-6; 11 positions agree with TRBD1. After removal of 3 bases from V and 0 bases from J, the junction contained 4 bases not matched to a gene. The CDR3 spans 18 residues. Per the germline V gene, CDR1 is MNHEY and CDR2 is SVGAGI.

For this clonotype: A single base separates this from a much larger clone, so it may be a read error. The V call is TRBV28, the J call TRBJ2-5; tentative D call: TRBD2 (6 bases). This CDR3 contains 13 residues. Trimming took off 6 bases at V and 5 bases at J, with 13 bases between the two ends. Germline V CDR1 and CDR2: MDHEN, SYDVKM. DNA of the CDR3: TGTGCCAGCAGACAACTAGCACCTGAGACCCAGTACTTC. Translated, it gives CASRQLAPETQYF.

This clonotype was observed a handful of times. The chain links TRBV4-1 to TRBJ1-2; D uncertain. The germline gives CDR1 MGHRA, CDR2 YSYEKL. V was shortened by 1 base and J by 8 bases, with 14 bases between the two germline ends. The CDR3 extends over 14 amino acids. The DNA of the CDR3 is TGCGCCAGCAGCCAAGGCCCACCAAGTGAGGGCTACACCTTC. Translating gives CASSQGPPSEGYTF.